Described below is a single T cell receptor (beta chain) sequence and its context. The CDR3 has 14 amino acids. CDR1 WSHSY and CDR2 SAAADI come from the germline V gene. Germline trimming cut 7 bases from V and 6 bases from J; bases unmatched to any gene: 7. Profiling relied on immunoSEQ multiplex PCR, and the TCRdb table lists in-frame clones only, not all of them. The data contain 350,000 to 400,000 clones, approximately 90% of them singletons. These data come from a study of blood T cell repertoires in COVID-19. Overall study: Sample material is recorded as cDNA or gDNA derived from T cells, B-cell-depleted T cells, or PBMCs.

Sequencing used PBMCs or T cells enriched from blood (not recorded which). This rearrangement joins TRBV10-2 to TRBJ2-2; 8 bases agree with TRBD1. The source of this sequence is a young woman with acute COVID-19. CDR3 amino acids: CASKKTGDPGELFF. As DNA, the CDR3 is TGCGCCAGCAAGAAGACAGGGGACCCCGGGGAGCTGTTTTTT.